This T cell receptor beta chain stems from a study of spatial heterogeneity in lung cancer. At the level of the study: Averaged across combinations, each unique TCR and UMI pairing appeared more than ten times in raw reads, which were uncorrected.

Germline lookup yields CDR1 SGDLS and CDR2 YYNGEE. V lost 0 bases and J 0 bases, leaving 7 bases between the germline ends. CDR3 size: 16 residues. The time point here: blood at routine non-recurrence follow-up after resection. Unsorted samples of tumor, nontumor lung or frozen PBMC had their whole RNA sequenced. Overall study findings and caveats: Expanded tumor TCRs that were ubiquitous appeared in blood more at resection than follow-up.

This clonotype was seen at least ten times. Its antigen is unknown. Single TCR cDNA molecules each had their own unique molecular identifier. TCRdb used MiXCR to reprocess the 5' RACE reads, holding one entry per CDR3 protein. The top ten hold approximately 17% of the sample, which has more than 95,000 distinct CDR3 sequences, 12% seen once. This receptor was obtained from a male donor with early-stage non-small cell lung cancer. The material sequenced was PBMCs, taken at follow-up. The V gene is TRBV9, the J gene TRBJ1-6; D gene unclear. CDR3 in DNA: TGTGCCAGCAGCGTAGCGGTGAGCTCCTATAATTCACCCCTCCACTTT. It translates to CASSVAVSSYNSPLHF.